These 26 T cell receptor beta chains were all obtained from the same sample, sequenced in a study of T-cell memory formation after mild COVID-19. From the 5' RACE reads, TCRdb called clonotypes with MiXCR, one entry per CDR3 protein. The sample records some 46,000 distinct CDR3 sequences, 6% to 8.5% being singletons. Sequences were obtained from PBMCs or a T cell subset sorted from them (not recorded which). The receptors shown here come from an adult who had mild COVID-19 (a few samples of this study predate the infection). Cell type and time point are not known.

The CDR3 DNA reads TGTGCCAGCAGCTTATTTAGGTCGGGGGAAGCTTTCTTT. Its protein is CASSLFRSGEAFF. The V gene is TRBV13, the J gene TRBJ1-1; D gene uncertain. Trimming removed 2 bases from V and 8 bases from J, with 12 bases in between. From germline, CDR1 is PRHDT and CDR2 FYEKMQ (reference sequence). The CDR3 has 13 residues.

In this sample, this clonotype turned up many times. The chain has TRBV29-1 and TRBJ2-7; D is undetermined. Trimming cost V 4 bases and J 3 bases, with 13 bases left between them. The CDR3 has 13 residues. Germline-derived CDR1 and CDR2 are SQVTM and ANQGSEA. The CDR3 nucleotides read TGCAGCGTTGCGGTTAGTGGAGACTACGAGCAGTACTTC. Translation: CSVAVSGDYEQYF.

In its sample, this clonotype was seen many times. The chain uses TRBV29-1 and TRBJ2-7, with 10 bases identical to TRBD2. The CDR3 sequence is 13 residues long. With V trimmed by 5 bases and J by 5 bases, 6 bases remained unmatched. Germline V gene lookup returns CDR1 SQVTM and CDR2 ANQGSEA. The CDR3 DNA reads TGCAGCGTTCCCGGGACTAGCGACCACGAGCAGTACTTC. It translates to CSVPGTSDHEQYF.

This clonotype was seen many times. This rearrangement joins TRBV29-1 to TRBJ2-3; the match to TRBD2 covers 8 bases. Germline CDR1 SQVTM, CDR2 ANQGSEA. V shed 5 bases and J 6 bases; nucleotides not matched to a gene: 7. CDR3 size: 13 residues. CDR3 in DNA: TGCAGCGTTTTTCCAGCGGGGGTGGATACGCAGTATTTT. Its translation: CSVFPAGVDTQYF.

This clonotype was seen repeatedly, ten times or more. V gene TRBV27 combines with J gene TRBJ2-1; D gene unclear. CDR3 length equals 15 residues. Trimming removed 0 bases at V and 4 bases at J, with 10 bases between. Germline-derived CDR1 and CDR2 are MNHEY and SMNVEV (reference sequence). CDR3 DNA sequence: TGTGCCAGCAGTTTATCCCCAACGGATTACAATGAGCAGTTCTTC. Translating gives CASSLSPTDYNEQFF.

J is TRBJ2-1 and V is TRBV9, with 7 positions matching TRBD2. CDR1 is SGDLS, CDR2 YYNGEE, per germline. After removal of 0 bases from V and 2 bases from J, the junction contained 8 bases not matched to a gene. This CDR3 has 17 residues. In nucleotides, the CDR3 is TGTGCCAGCAGCGTAGGGAGGACTAGAACCCCCTACAATGAGCAGTTCTTC. Translation: CASSVGRTRTPYNEQFF.

This clonotype was found many times. The V gene is TRBV11-2, the J gene TRBJ1-4; no clear D. CDR1 SGHAT and CDR2 FQNNGV come from the germline V gene. The CDR3 contains 12 residues. The V end was cut by 5 bases, the J end by 8 bases, with 9 bases between. CDR3 sequence reads: CASSRGREKLFF. The CDR3 coding sequence is TGTGCCAGCAGCCGAGGGCGGGAAAAACTGTTTTTT.

This clonotype was observed a handful of times. The J gene is TRBJ1-2, the V gene TRBV18; D remains ambiguous. The CDR3 has 13 residues. Per germline, CDR1 KGHSH and CDR2 LQKENI. Trimming removed 2 bases at V and 3 bases at J, with 7 bases between. This CDR3 is CASSPGTDYGYTF. CDR3 DNA sequence: TGTGCCAGCTCACCAGGAACGGACTATGGCTACACCTTC.

This clonotype was seen a handful of times. The chain couples TRBV14 to TRBJ2-2; maybe TRBD1 (6 bases). V gave up 4 bases and J gave up 1 base, with 13 bases separating them. Germline CDR1 reads SGHDN; CDR2 reads FVKESK. The CDR3 covers 16 residues. The CDR3: CASSRKGTKNTGELFF. CDR3 DNA: TGTGCCAGCAGCCGGAAAGGGACAAAGAACACCGGGGAGCTGTTTTTT.

This chain uses TRBV19 with TRBJ1-4; a weak D match, TRBD1 (5 bases). The CDR3 has 15 residues. V lost 3 bases to trimming and J lost 0 bases, with 8 bases between them. Germline V gene data show CDR1 as LNHDA and CDR2 as SQIVND (reference sequence). The CDR3 protein is CASSIQGATNEKLFF. DNA of the CDR3: TGTGCCAGTAGTATTCAAGGGGCAACTAATGAAAAACTGTTTTTT. Together with reference TRBV19 and TRBJ1-4, the CDR3 gives the full variable domain: DGGITQSPKYLFRKEGQNVTLSCEQNLNHDAMYWYRQDPGQGLRLIYYSQIVNDFQKGDIAEGYSVSREKKESFPLTVTSAQKNPTAFYLCASSIQGATNEKLFFGSGTQLSVL.

This clonotype was counted at least ten times. The chain joins TRBV5-4 to TRBJ2-5, with 14 bases lining up with TRBD2. The CDR3 has 17 amino acids. Germline CDR1 reads SGHNT; CDR2 reads YYREEE (reference sequence). Trimming took 0 bases from V and 6 from J; bases not matched to a gene: 7. The CDR3 region is CASSLGLAGGMLKTQYF. The CDR3 DNA reads TGTGCCAGCAGCTTGGGACTAGCGGGAGGGATGCTCAAGACCCAGTACTTC.

This clonotype turned up a few times. The chain combines TRBV2 with TRBJ2-7, with 8 bases fitting TRBD1. Germline lookup yields CDR1 SNHLY and CDR2 FYNNEI. Losses at the gene ends were 6 bases for V and 3 bases for J; bases not matched to a gene: 7. The CDR3 has 14 residues. CDR3 residues: CASSDRTGHYEQYF. DNA for the CDR3: TGTGCCAGCAGCGACCGGACAGGGCACTACGAGCAGTACTTC.

The rearrangement links TRBV12-3 or TRBV12-4 to TRBJ2-7; TRBD2 agrees at 7 bases. The trim removed 6 bases at V and 6 bases at J, leaving 11 bases unmatched. The CDR3 contains 14 residues. The CDR3 sequence: CASRGGDVAGEQYF. The CDR3 DNA follows: TGTGCCAGCAGGGGGGGGGACGTCGCCGGCGAGCAGTACTTC.

This clonotype was seen ten or more times. The chain links TRBV12-3 or TRBV12-4 to TRBJ1-1; a possible D gene is TRBD1 (5 bases). The germline V and J ends were trimmed by 5 bases and 3 bases, with 10 bases remaining between them. The CDR3 is 13 amino acids. CDR3 protein: CASSGDLDTEAFF. CDR3 nucleotide sequence: TGTGCCAGCAGTGGGGACCTCGACACTGAAGCTTTCTTT.

This clonotype has at least ten counts. The chain has TRBV11-2 and TRBJ2-2; 7 nucleotides align to TRBD1. Per germline, CDR1 SGHAT and CDR2 FQNNGV. This CDR3 contains 14 residues. V shed 5 bases, J shed 3 bases, and the junction held 3 bases outside the gene matches. The CDR3 DNA reads TGTGCCAGCAGCAGAGACAGGGACACCGGGGAGCTGTTTTTT. Translating gives CASSRDRDTGELFF.

This clonotype was recorded many times. CDR3 amino acids: CASSLGLLRLGGYTF. CDR3 bases: TGTGCCAGCAGCTTGGGGCTCTTGAGGTTAGGAGGCTACACCTTC. The chain joins TRBV5-6 to TRBJ1-2; D remains unclear. In germline, CDR1 is SGHDT, CDR2 YYEEEE. V was trimmed by 0 bases and J by 8 bases, leaving 17 bases between them. The CDR3 runs to 15 residues.

This clonotype was detected many times. V and J are TRBV5-1 and TRBJ2-1; D is perhaps TRBD2 (5 bases). Trimming took 0 bases from V and 6 from J, leaving 10 bases between them. CDR3 size: 14 residues. Germline V gene data show CDR1 as SGHRS and CDR2 as YFSETQ. The CDR3 loop reads CASSLVMGSNEQFF. In nucleotides, the CDR3 is TGCGCCAGCAGCTTGGTAATGGGGAGCAATGAGCAGTTCTTC.

This chain uses TRBV12-3 or TRBV12-4 with TRBJ2-1, with a possible D match to TRBD1 (6 bases). Trimming cost V 8 bases and J 6 bases, with 23 bases left between them. The CDR3 spans 16 residues. The CDR3 sequence: CASFRGRDTNTNEQFF. The CDR3 bases are TGTGCCAGCTTCCGTGGCCGGGACACCAACACCAATGAGCAGTTCTTC.

At least ten counts were recorded for this clonotype. The CDR3 reads CSVEQGLAYGYTF. The CDR3 nucleotides read TGCAGCGTTGAACAGGGGCTCGCCTATGGCTACACCTTC. V usage is TRBV29-1 and J usage is TRBJ1-2; D is perhaps TRBD1 (6 bases). V gave up 2 bases and J gave up 4 bases, with 11 bases separating them. The CDR3 contains 13 residues. Germline V CDR1 and CDR2: SQVTM, ANQGSEA.

The chain combines TRBV9 with TRBJ2-3; D possibly matches TRBD1 or TRBD2 (5 bases each). The CDR3 is 16 residues long. Germline V lookup: CDR1 SGDLS, CDR2 YYNGEE. Trimming cost V 4 bases and J 1 base, with 16 bases left between them. The CDR3 DNA reads as TGTGCCAGCAGCCGAGGGGTAGCCCTACGCACAGATACGCAGTATTTT. Translating it yields CASSRGVALRTDTQYF. Together with reference TRBV9 and TRBJ2-3, the CDR3 gives the full variable domain: DSGVTQTPKHLITATGQRVTLRCSPRSGDLSVYWYQQSLDQGLQFLIQYYNGEERAKGNILERFSAQQFPDLHSELNLSSLELGDSALYFCASSRGVALRTDTQYFGPGTRLTVL.

The chain employs TRBV5-1 and TRBJ2-4, with D possibly called TRBD1 or TRBD2 (5 bases each). From germline, CDR1 is SGHRS and CDR2 YFSETQ. The CDR3 runs 14 residues. With 3 bases removed from V and 0 bases from J, the gap between germline ends came to 7 bases. The CDR3 sequence: CASSSGTAKNIQYF. CDR3 DNA: TGCGCCAGCAGCTCGGGGACAGCCAAAAACATTCAGTACTTC.

The table lists this clonotype with a few counts. V is TRBV3-1 and J is TRBJ2-7; TRBD1 matches 9 bases. The V gene's germline CDR1 is LGHDT and CDR2 YNNKEL (reference sequence). This CDR3 is built from 15 residues. J gave up 3 bases and V 0 bases, and 3 bases lay outside the gene matches. CDR3 DNA: TGTGCCAGCAGCCAAGATGACAGGGGGGGCTACGAGCAGTACTTC. Protein: CASSQDDRGGYEQYF.

The table lists this clonotype with many counts. V is TRBV7-9 and J is TRBJ2-3; D call uncertain. V lost 4 bases and J lost 3, with 11 bases in between. From germline, CDR1 is SEHNR and CDR2 FQNEAQ (reference sequence). CDR3 length: 14 amino acids. CDR3 coding DNA: TGTGCCAGCAGCTCCCTACGGTTAACAGATACGCAGTATTTT. Its translation is CASSSLRLTDTQYF.

The V and J genes are TRBV5-6 and TRBJ2-1; weak D call: TRBD2 (7 bases). Deletions cut 2 bases from V and 0 bases from J, with 12 bases between. Germline V lookup: CDR1 SGHDT, CDR2 YYEEEE. The CDR3 is 16 amino acids. The DNA of the CDR3 is TGTGCCAGCAGCTTAGGGGGGGTGAGCTCCTACAATGAGCAGTTCTTC. As protein: CASSLGGVSSYNEQFF. Together with reference TRBV5-6 and TRBJ2-1, the CDR3 gives the full variable domain: DAGVTQSPTHLIKTRGQQVTLRCSPKSGHDTVSWYQQALGQGPQFIFQYYEEEERQRGNFPDRFSGHQFPNYSSELNVNALLLGDSALYLCASSLGGVSSYNEQFFGPGTRLTVL.

In this sample, this clonotype turned up once. The V and J genes are TRBV6-2 or TRBV6-3 and TRBJ2-7; 8 bases fit TRBD1. V trimming: 5 bases; J trimming: 6 bases; junction bases outside the gene matches: 3. The germline V gene encodes CDR1 MNHEY and CDR2 SVGEGT. CDR3 size: 12 residues. In DNA, the CDR3 is TGTGCCAGCAGTCCGGGACAGGTCGAGCAGTACTTC. Translated: CASSPGQVEQYF.

Many counts were recorded for this clonotype. The rearrangement joins TRBV3-1 to TRBJ1-6; D gene uncertain. The V end lost 3 bases, the J end lost 7 bases, and 7 bases lay between the germline ends. Germline CDR1 LGHDT, CDR2 YNNKEL (reference sequence). This CDR3 comprises 13 residues. The CDR3: CASSHRRNSPLHF. The CDR3 DNA follows: TGTGCCAGCAGCCACCGCAGGAATTCACCCCTCCACTTT.